This T cell receptor beta chain came from a study of T cell repertoires in cytomegalovirus infection. For the study at large: CMV epitopes that were recently identified and HLA-C-restricted were used alongside well-studied HLA-B-restricted ones. Public TCR beta signatures were indicative of both CMV infection and a matching HLA type. Study conclusions and caveats: In two of eight donors, the top clonotype was HLA-C-restricted CMV-specific. The study identified carriers of CMV plus the relevant HLA from cumulative public TCR beta family frequency.

A single record per CDR3 protein comes from TCRdb applying MiXCR to the reads. The sample lists 650,000 to 900,000 distinct CDR3 sequences, less than 35% seen once, with 9.5% to 15% in the top ten. Per the germline V gene, CDR1 is LGHDT and CDR2 is YNNKEL (reference sequence). This CDR3 is 18 amino acids long. V shed 0 bases and J shed 7 bases, with 24 bases lying between them. A word on this clonotype: The antigen is unknown.

The origin of this receptor is a human donor in good health (CMV status not recorded). Some clones in this sample may be carry-over from other donors' samples. The V and J genes are TRBV3-1 and TRBJ1-2; tentative D call: TRBD1 (5 bases). Sequencing used cultured CD8+ T cells from PBMCs, obtained from culture after CMV antigen stimulation. CDR3 DNA sequence: TGTGCCAGCAGCCAAGATCTTGACCGCTACCGGGGGAGCTCTGGCTACACCTTC. Translated, it gives CASSQDLDRYRGSSGYTF. Using reference TRBV3-1 and TRBJ1-2 for the parts outside the CDR3, the full variable domain is DTAVSQTPKYLVTQMGNDKSIKCEQNLGHDTMYWYKQDSKKFLKIMFSYNNKELIINETVPNRFSPKSPDKAHLNLHINSLELGDSAVYFCASSQDLDRYRGSSGYTFGSGTRLTVV.